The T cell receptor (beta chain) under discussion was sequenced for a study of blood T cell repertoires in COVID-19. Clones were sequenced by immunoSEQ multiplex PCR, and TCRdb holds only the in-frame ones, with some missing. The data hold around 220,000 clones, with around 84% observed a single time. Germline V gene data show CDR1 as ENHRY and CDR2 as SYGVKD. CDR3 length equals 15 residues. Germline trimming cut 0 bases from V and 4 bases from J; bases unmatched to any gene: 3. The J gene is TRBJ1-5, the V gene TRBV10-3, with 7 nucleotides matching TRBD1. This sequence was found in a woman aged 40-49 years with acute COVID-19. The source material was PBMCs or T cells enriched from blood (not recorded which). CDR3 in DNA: TGTGCCATCAGTGAGTCGGAGACAGGGAATCAGCCCCAGCATTTT. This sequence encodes CAISESETGNQPQHF.